These 8 T cell receptor beta chains were sequenced from one sample in a study of Ad26.COV2.S vaccination and SARS-CoV-2 variants. The table came from immunoSEQ multiplex PCR; TCRdb's copy has only in-frame clones and leaves some out. Among a few hundred thousand clones, 85% to 90% were seen once, and the ten largest hold 5.5%. Noted treatment: roughly 20 received Ad26.COV2.S at low or high dose, single or two shots; roughly five received placebo; per-sample allocation not given. Day 63 after the first vaccine or placebo injection was the time point for sampling. The sample in question was peripheral blood, obtained in a trial of Ad26.COV2.S vaccine versus placebo. The source is a person aged 18-65 years who received the Ad26.COV2.S COVID-19 vaccine or a placebo.

V usage is TRBV4-3 and J usage is TRBJ2-7; tentatively, D is TRBD1 (6 bases). Trimming took off 0 bases at V and 0 bases at J, with 27 bases between the two ends. CDR1 LGHNA and CDR2 YSLEER come from the germline V gene. The CDR3 is 21 residues long. The CDR3 loop is CASSQDLIQGEGVTFSYEQYV. In DNA form, the CDR3 reads TGCGCCAGCAGCCAAGATCTGATTCAGGGTGAGGGGGTCACGTTCTCCTACGAGCAGTACGTC.

The rearrangement uses TRBV7-2 and TRBJ2-1, with a tentative D call TRBD2 (6 bases). CDR3 length: 19 amino acids. Germline V CDR1 and CDR2: SGHTA, FQGNSA. V was cut by 4 bases and J by 0 bases, with 22 bases left in between. This CDR3 reads CASSSRKGTYNGSYNEQFF. The CDR3 DNA follows: TGTGCCAGCAGCTCCAGGAAGGGGACTTACAATGGCTCCTACAATGAGCAGTTCTTC.

V gene TRBV3-1 (or the pseudogene TRBV3-2) combines with J gene TRBJ1-1, with unresolved D. CDR3 size: 14 residues. Germline assignment: CDR1 LGHDT and CDR2 YNNKEL (reference sequence). Trimming cost V 0 bases and J 0 bases, with 5 bases left between them. CDR3 sequence (DNA): TGTGCCAGCAGCCAAGATGGGCTGAACACTGAAGCTTTCTTT. Translating gives CASSQDGLNTEAFF.

Concerning this clone: Other DNA sequences in this sample translate to the same CDR3. V usage is TRBV19 and J usage is TRBJ1-3; D gene unclear. In germline, CDR1 is LNHDA, CDR2 SQIVND (reference sequence). The CDR3 totals 13 residues. V lost 10 bases and J 1 base, leaving 11 bases between the germline ends. CDR3 sequence (DNA): TGTGCCACAGAACGGGGTTCTGGAAACACCATATATTTT. Protein: CATERGSGNTIYF.

The chain couples TRBV4-3 to TRBJ2-2; D remains unclear. V lost 0 bases and J lost 1, with 12 bases in between. The CDR3 has 17 amino acids. Germline-derived CDR1 and CDR2 are LGHNA and YSLEER. As DNA, the CDR3 is TGCGCCAGCAGCCAAGATATCATGACGGGGAACACCGGGGAGCTGTTTTTT. Protein: CASSQDIMTGNTGELFF.

The chain has TRBV20-1 and TRBJ1-5, with D unresolved. The germline CDR1 and CDR2 sequences are DFQATT and SNEGSKA (reference sequence). This CDR3 is 10 amino acids long. Trimming removed 5 bases from V and 6 bases from J, with 5 bases in between. The DNA of the CDR3 is TGCAGTGCTGGAAGTCAGCCCCAGCATTTT. As protein: CSAGSQPQHF.

Regarding this clone: This specimen includes other DNA sequences encoding the same CDR3. The chain joins TRBV27 to TRBJ1-1, with D perhaps matching TRBD1 (6 bases). The CDR3 is made up of 13 amino acids. Trimming took off 7 bases at V and 0 bases at J, with 9 bases between the two ends. The V gene's germline CDR1 is MNHEY and CDR2 SMNVEV (reference sequence). The CDR3 sequence: CASKGEMNTEAFF. The CDR3 DNA sequence: TGTGCCAGCAAGGGGGAAATGAACACTGAAGCTTTCTTT.

This sequence joins TRBV24-1 and TRBJ2-2; D uncertain. The ends were cut back, 3 bases at V and 0 bases at J, with 7 bases in the middle. The germline gives CDR1 KGHDR, CDR2 SFDVKD. The CDR3 has 15 residues. The CDR3 is CATSDMQANTGELFF. The CDR3 DNA sequence: TGTGCCACCAGTGATATGCAGGCGAACACCGGGGAGCTGTTTTTT.